A single sample gave rise to the 12 T cell receptor beta chains below, sequenced in a study of response to subunit inactivated influenza vaccine listed by TCRdb under 2018. The library was produced with RT-PCR. The sequencer listed for this sample is Illumina HiSeq 2500. TCRdb trimmed the raw reads at Q25, called clones with MiXCR and kept productive beta chains. CDR3 protein sequences are deduplicated, and each keeps its most common genes and DNA. For this sample the table gives 150,000 to 200,000 distinct CDR3 sequences, of which approximately 12% were detected only once. 25% to 30% of the sample comes from the top ten. The sample was also linked to a second study, of T cells expressing NK-cell markers. As that second paper reports: TCR beta cDNA libraries were made by 5'RACE template switching that added a universal primer site and unique molecular identifiers.

The starting material was CD8+ T cells sorted from PBMCs, obtained roughly 13 days after vaccination. These receptors were collected from a man in his fifties or sixties who received an inactivated influenza vaccine. Donor details come from another sample of the same person, matched by shared clones.

The gene calls are TRBV9 and TRBJ2-3; 10 nucleotides align to TRBD2. The CDR3 totals 15 residues. Germline values: CDR1 SGDLS, CDR2 YYNGEE. J was trimmed by 6 bases and V by 3 bases; bases with no gene match: 7. CDR3 in DNA: TGTGCCAGCAGCGCTAGCGGGAGTACTTCCGATACGCAGTATTTT. Its protein product is CASSASGSTSDTQYF. The entire variable domain, with the rest obtained from reference TRBV9 and TRBJ2-3, is as follows: DSGVTQTPKHLITATGQRVTLRCSPRSGDLSVYWYQQSLDQGLQFLIQYYNGEERAKGNILERFSAQQFPDLHSELNLSSLELGDSALYFCASSASGSTSDTQYFGPGTRLTVL.

The sample holds a few counts of this clonotype. This chain connects TRBV12-3 or TRBV12-4 to TRBJ2-1; 7 bases agree with TRBD1. The CDR3 contains 16 residues. Unmatched junction bases numbered 7, after V lost 3 bases and J lost 2 bases. CDR3 sequence reads: CASSFWGTAAYNEQFF. Written as DNA, the CDR3 is TGTGCCAGCAGTTTTTGGGGGACAGCAGCCTACAATGAGCAGTTCTTC.

This clonotype has at least ten counts. The V call is TRBV7-9, the J call TRBJ2-1; 8 bases line up with TRBD2. This CDR3 has 16 amino acids. Germline V gives CDR1 SEHNR, CDR2 FQNEAQ (reference sequence). J gave up 3 bases and V 4 bases, and 8 bases lay outside the gene matches. In nucleotides, the CDR3 is TGTGCCAGCAGCTCCAGCGGGGGTTCATACTACAATGAGCAGTTCTTC. Translating gives CASSSSGGSYYNEQFF.

This clonotype was counted between two and nine times. The chain couples TRBV6-5 to TRBJ1-5; 7 bases line up with TRBD1. The CDR3 contains 19 residues. J was trimmed by 0 bases and V by 0 bases; bases with no gene match: 11. Germline V gene data show CDR1 as MNHEY and CDR2 as SVGAGI. Here the CDR3 DNA reads TGTGCCAGCAGTTACTCGCAAACAGGGGAGGCATATAGCAATCAGCCCCAGCATTTT. Amino acid sequence: CASSYSQTGEAYSNQPQHF.

In its sample, this clonotype was seen a few times. V is TRBV2 and J is TRBJ1-4; 10 bases map to TRBD1. The CDR3 sequence is 20 residues long. Trimming cost V 6 bases and J 3 bases; bases outside gene matches: 19. Germline V gives CDR1 SNHLY, CDR2 FYNNEI. CDR3 region: CASSPSPKLGQGVANEKLFF. The DNA of the CDR3 is TGTGCCAGCAGCCCGAGCCCTAAACTTGGACAGGGGGTGGCTAATGAAAAACTGTTTTTT.

This clonotype showed up many times. The V and J genes are TRBV7-9 and TRBJ1-1; TRBD1 matches 8 bases. The germline V gene encodes CDR1 SEHNR and CDR2 FQNEAQ (reference sequence). Losses at the gene ends were 1 base for V and 4 bases for J; bases not matched to a gene: 11. The CDR3 has 17 amino acids. The CDR3: CASSLGRGRPGFTEAFF. CDR3 nucleotides: TGTGCCAGCAGCTTAGGCAGGGGGCGCCCTGGGTTCACTGAAGCTTTCTTT.

This clonotype was recorded a few times. This chain uses TRBV20-1 with TRBJ2-1; possible D gene TRBD1, 5 bases. The CDR3 has 15 amino acids. Trimming took off 2 bases at V and 8 bases at J, with 19 bases between the two ends. From germline, CDR1 is DFQATT and CDR2 SNEGSKA (reference sequence). The CDR3 DNA is TGCAGTGCTAGACAAAGACAGCGACCTGACTATGAGCAGTTCTTC. Translated: CSARQRQRPDYEQFF.

The chain carries TRBV20-1 and TRBJ2-1; 10 nucleotides line up with TRBD2. V was clipped by 3 bases and J by 0 bases; unmatched bases: 8. The germline V gene has CDR1 DFQATT and CDR2 SNEGSKA (reference sequence). This CDR3 comprises 17 residues. The CDR3: CSARTTSGTHSYNEQFF. The CDR3 DNA follows: TGCAGTGCTAGGACCACTAGCGGGACTCACTCCTACAATGAGCAGTTCTTC.

The chain has TRBV6-2 or TRBV6-3 and TRBJ2-1; no definite D call. Germline CDR1 and CDR2: MNHEY and SVGEGT. Trimming took off 6 bases at V and 6 bases at J, with 6 bases between the two ends. The CDR3 sequence is 11 residues long. The CDR3 sequence: CASRETNEQFF. The CDR3 nucleotides read TGTGCCAGCAGAGAGACCAATGAGCAGTTCTTC.

This clonotype was recorded at least ten times. The rearrangement joins TRBV7-9 to TRBJ1-5, with D possibly being TRBD1 (5 bases). V lost 1 base and J 7 bases, leaving 8 bases between the germline ends. The CDR3 runs to 13 residues. Germline V gene lookup returns CDR1 SEHNR and CDR2 FQNEAQ (reference sequence). For the CDR3, the DNA is TGTGCCAGCAGCTTAGAGCGGGGGCAGCCCCAGCATTTT. Translating gives CASSLERGQPQHF.

V gene TRBV5-1 combines with J gene TRBJ1-4, with D perhaps matching TRBD1 (5 bases). This CDR3 is built from 16 residues. The germline gives CDR1 SGHRS, CDR2 YFSETQ. V lost 2 bases and J lost 0, with 11 bases in between. CDR3 in amino acids: CASSLTGVSTNEKLFF. Here the CDR3 DNA reads TGCGCCAGCAGCTTAACGGGGGTGTCAACTAATGAAAAACTGTTTTTT.

This clonotype showed up many times. The J gene is TRBJ2-1, the V gene TRBV2; TRBD2 aligns across 10 bases. CDR1 is SNHLY, CDR2 FYNNEI, per germline. J lost 5 bases, V lost 7 bases, and 2 bases had no gene match. The CDR3 sequence is 13 residues long. Here the CDR3 reads CASIGTSDNEQFF. The DNA of the CDR3 is TGTGCCAGCATTGGGACTAGCGACAATGAGCAGTTCTTC.